The 25 T cell receptor beta chains below all came from one sample that was sequenced in a study of shared clonotypes between healthy human individuals. Assay: immunoSEQ multiplex PCR; the TCRdb copy retains only in-frame clones and omits some. The sample carries approximately 1.5 million clones, around 98% recorded once. Sequenced sample: naive CD4+ T cells sorted from blood. Subset indicated: CD45RA+ positively selected. Receptors originate from a man aged 30 to 45 in good health.

The rearrangement joins TRBV30 to TRBJ1-5; 7 positions agree with TRBD1. This CDR3 region has 13 residues. From germline, CDR1 is GTSNPN and CDR2 SVGIG (reference sequence). The junction had 9 bases not matched to a gene; V was cut back by 7 bases and J by 6 bases. CDR3 loop: CAFQGVRGQPQHF. The CDR3 nucleotides are TGTGCCTTCCAGGGGGTGAGGGGTCAGCCCCAGCATTTT.

The chain is built from TRBV28 and TRBJ2-5; D not resolved. V was trimmed by 6 bases and J by 1 base, leaving 12 bases between them. The CDR3 loop spans 14 amino acids. The germline V gene has CDR1 MDHEN and CDR2 SYDVKM. CDR3 in DNA: TGTGCCAGCAGGCTAGGGCCATTCCAAGAGACCCAGTACTTC. This sequence encodes CASRLGPFQETQYF.

This chain connects TRBV7-6 to TRBJ2-1, with 10 bases identical to TRBD1. The CDR3 has 17 amino acids. The junction had 9 bases not matched to a gene; V was cut back by 1 base and J by 6 bases. From germline, CDR1 is SGHVS and CDR2 FNYEAQ. This chain's CDR3 is CASSLVRQGATSNEQFF. DNA of the CDR3: TGTGCCAGCAGCTTAGTCCGACAGGGGGCTACCTCCAATGAGCAGTTCTTC.

This chain uses TRBV10-3 with TRBJ2-7; 12 bases are shared with TRBD2. V lost 5 bases and J lost 4; bases outside the gene matches: 18. This CDR3 has 19 amino acids. Germline lookup yields CDR1 ENHRY and CDR2 SYGVKD. The CDR3 is CAISKTSGSSVENRYEQYF. The DNA for the CDR3 is TGTGCCATCAGTAAGACTAGCGGGAGTTCGGTGGAAAACCGGTACGAGCAGTACTTC.

V is TRBV9 and J is TRBJ2-1; the match to TRBD2 covers 8 bases. The CDR3 covers 16 residues. CDR1 is SGDLS, CDR2 YYNGEE, per germline. Losses at the gene ends were 0 bases for V and 8 bases for J; bases not matched to a gene: 10. Here the CDR3 reads CASSVGAAGAIDEQFF. The DNA for the CDR3 is TGTGCCAGCAGCGTAGGCGCAGCGGGAGCCATCGATGAGCAGTTCTTC.

V and J are TRBV5-1 and TRBJ2-5; TRBD1 matches 8 bases. The CDR3 has 15 amino acids. Trimming took 1 base from V and 4 from J; bases not matched to a gene: 6. CDR1 SGHRS and CDR2 YFSETQ come from the germline V gene. The CDR3 DNA follows: TGCGCCAGCAGCTTGAGGACAGGGAGTGGAGAGACCCAGTACTTC. Its protein is CASSLRTGSGETQYF.

V is TRBV10-1 and J is TRBJ2-5; the D is unclear. The CDR3 is 13 amino acids. Trimming left V 3 bases short and J 3 bases short, with 8 bases between. The germline gives CDR1 WNHNN, CDR2 SYGVQD (reference sequence). The CDR3: CASSEPREETQYF. Written as DNA, the CDR3 is TGCGCCAGCAGTGAACCCCGGGAAGAGACCCAGTACTTC.

This rearrangement joins TRBV29-1 to TRBJ2-1, with D perhaps TRBD1 (5 bases). The CDR3 is 13 residues long. Germline CDR1 reads SQVTM; CDR2 reads ANQGSEA. V was shortened by 3 bases and J by 7 bases, with 13 bases between the two germline ends. In DNA form, the CDR3 reads TGCAGCGTTGATAGGCTAGGGGCTAATGAGCAGTTCTTC. Amino acid sequence: CSVDRLGANEQFF.

This clone has only one observation. This sample also contains other DNA sequences that code for the same CDR3. The genes are TRBV9 and TRBJ2-3, with no clear D. The CDR3 runs to 13 residues. Germline CDR1 is SGDLS and CDR2 is YYNGEE. V was pared by 0 bases and J by 4 bases, with 6 bases between. The CDR3 DNA is TGTGCCAGCAGCGTAGTAACCGCAGATACGCAGTATTTT. Its translation: CASSVVTADTQYF.

The chain uses TRBV9 and TRBJ2-5; 10 positions match TRBD2. J gave up 1 base and V 0 bases, and 6 bases lay outside the gene matches. The CDR3 is 17 residues long. Looked up from germline, CDR1 is SGDLS and CDR2 is YYNGEE. The CDR3, as DNA: TGTGCCAGCAGCGTAGAGGGTCTAGCGGGAGTCCAAGAGACCCAGTACTTC. Translation gives CASSVEGLAGVQETQYF.

The CDR3 DNA is TGTGCCAGCAGTGACGGGCAGGGAAATCGATACAATGAGCAGTTCTTC. Translating it yields CASSDGQGNRYNEQFF. The chain couples TRBV6-4 to TRBJ2-1; possibly TRBD1 for D (5 bases). The V gene lost 2 bases and the J gene lost 4 bases, with 15 bases spanning the gap. The germline V gene has CDR1 MRHNA and CDR2 SNTAGT. The CDR3 contains 16 residues.

The chain has TRBV11-2 and TRBJ1-5, with TRBD1 identical over 7 bases. Germline V lookup: CDR1 SGHAT, CDR2 FQNNGV. The J segment lost 6 bases and the V segment lost 5 bases, leaving 7 bases of the junction unmatched. The CDR3 runs 14 residues. The CDR3 DNA reads as TGTGCCAGCAGCCTTAGGGGGCAGGGTCAGCCCCAGCATTTT. Amino acids: CASSLRGQGQPQHF.

The chain joins TRBV2 to TRBJ2-2, with TRBD2 identical over 11 bases. CDR3 length equals 15 residues. The V gene's germline CDR1 is SNHLY and CDR2 FYNNEI. The V segment lost 6 bases and the J segment 6 bases; nucleotides outside the gene matches: 6. This chain's CDR3 is CASRAGLAGAGELFF. CDR3 in DNA: TGTGCCAGCAGGGCCGGACTAGCGGGTGCCGGGGAGCTGTTTTTT.

The chain joins TRBV25-1 to TRBJ2-7, with 7 nucleotides matching TRBD2. V dropped 2 bases and J dropped 0; count of bases not matched to a gene: 4. CDR1 is MGHDK, CDR2 SYGVNS, per germline. This CDR3 spans 15 amino acids. The CDR3 region is CASSERDYRSYEQYF. As DNA, the CDR3 is TGTGCCAGCAGTGAAAGGGACTACCGCTCCTACGAGCAGTACTTC.

J is TRBJ2-3 and V is TRBV6-1, with D maybe TRBD2 (7 bases). V was trimmed by 6 bases and J by 6 bases, leaving 13 bases between them. The CDR3 contains 13 residues. Germline-derived CDR1 and CDR2 are MNHNS and SASEGT. CDR3 protein: CASRRGGSDTQYF. CDR3 bases: TGTGCCAGCAGGAGGGGGGGGAGTGATACGCAGTATTTT.

CDR3 residues: CASSLTQGNIQYF. The CDR3 coding sequence is TGCGCCAGCAGCTTGACACAGGGGAACATTCAGTACTTC. The chain is built from TRBV5-1 and TRBJ2-4; 7 nucleotides line up with TRBD1. Per germline, CDR1 SGHRS and CDR2 YFSETQ. Losses at the gene ends were 1 base for V and 7 bases for J; bases not matched to a gene: 2. There are 13 residues in the CDR3.

This chain joins TRBV5-1 and TRBJ2-2; tentatively, D is TRBD2 (5 bases). The CDR3 extends over 17 amino acids. Per germline, CDR1 SGHRS and CDR2 YFSETQ. With 4 bases removed from V and 4 bases from J, the gap between germline ends came to 20 bases. The CDR3 nucleotides are TGCGCCAGCAGCCCTGATCCGAGGGAGCGTTTCACCGGGGAGCTGTTTTTT. Translation: CASSPDPRERFTGELFF. Together with reference TRBV5-1 and TRBJ2-2, the CDR3 gives the full variable domain: KAGVTQTPRYLIKTRGQQVTLSCSPISGHRSVSWYQQTPGQGLQFLFEYFSETQRNKGNFPGRFSGRQFSNSRSEMNVSTLELGDSALYLCASSPDPRERFTGELFFGEGSRLTVL.

V usage is TRBV5-1 and J usage is TRBJ2-5; D might be TRBD2 (6 bases). Trimming pared 3 bases from V and 5 bases from J, leaving 11 bases between. The CDR3 sequence is 13 residues long. Germline lookup yields CDR1 SGHRS and CDR2 YFSETQ. CDR3 nucleotides: TGCGCCAGCAGCTCGGAAAGCGGGGAGACCCAGTACTTC. This sequence encodes CASSSESGETQYF.

This clone was recorded once. The J gene is TRBJ2-7, the V gene TRBV28; no reliable D call. V was clipped by 8 bases and J by 0 bases, with 17 bases between them. CDR1 is MDHEN, CDR2 SYDVKM, per germline. The CDR3 length is 15 residues. The CDR3, as DNA: TGTGCCAGCGGAATTTCCCTTTTCGGCTCCTACGAGCAGTACTTC. Residues: CASGISLFGSYEQYF.

J is TRBJ1-1 and V is TRBV7-2; 8 bases align to TRBD1. The germline V gene encodes CDR1 SGHTA and CDR2 FQGNSA. This CDR3 has 16 amino acids. Unmatched junction bases numbered 8, after V lost 3 bases and J lost 2 bases. CDR3 in DNA: TGTGCCAGCAGCTTTACCGACGGACAGGGTAACACTGAAGCTTTCTTT. Amino acids: CASSFTDGQGNTEAFF.

V gene TRBV5-1 combines with J gene TRBJ2-3; TRBD2 matches at 9 bases. Per the germline V gene, CDR1 is SGHRS and CDR2 is YFSETQ. This CDR3 contains 21 residues. The V segment lost 1 base and the J segment 5 bases; nucleotides outside the gene matches: 23. CDR3 nucleotides: TGCGCCAGCAGCTTGCCCGGACAGTCTGCCCGGGGAGCGGGAGGTGAAGATACGCAGTATTTT. Protein product: CASSLPGQSARGAGGEDTQYF.

The chain joins TRBV6-1 to TRBJ1-3; D is undetermined. V shed 2 bases and J shed 0 bases, with 11 bases lying between them. The length of the CDR3 is 16 residues. CDR1 and CDR2 (germline): MNHNS, SASEGT. For the CDR3, the DNA is TGTGCCAGCAGTGAAATCCCGGGCTCCTCTGGAAACACCATATATTTT. This translates into CASSEIPGSSGNTIYF.

The rearrangement links TRBV2 to TRBJ1-5, with a weak D call TRBD1 (5 bases). Germline-derived CDR1 and CDR2 are SNHLY and FYNNEI. With 8 bases removed from V and 9 bases from J, the gap between germline ends came to 17 bases. The CDR3 loop spans 13 amino acids. The CDR3 loop reads CASVGTDAGPQHF. CDR3 DNA sequence: TGTGCCAGCGTCGGGACCGACGCAGGGCCCCAGCATTTT.

The chain joins TRBV6-5 to TRBJ1-2; weak D call: TRBD1 (5 bases). This CDR3 is built from 14 residues. V lost 5 bases and J lost 4, with 14 bases in between. The V gene's germline CDR1 is MNHEY and CDR2 SVGAGI. CDR3 DNA sequence: TGTGCCAGCAGTCCACTCCAGGGCCTCTATGGCTACACCTTC. Translated: CASSPLQGLYGYTF.

V and J are TRBV5-1 and TRBJ2-3; weak D call: TRBD2 (6 bases). This CDR3 spans 17 amino acids. Germline V lookup: CDR1 SGHRS, CDR2 YFSETQ. Trimming removed 1 base from V and 1 base from J, with 16 bases in between. CDR3 DNA: TGCGCCAGCAGCTTGCCCCCGCTAGCGACTGGCACAGATACGCAGTATTTT. Amino acids: CASSLPPLATGTDTQYF.